These 9 T cell receptor beta chains came from one sample sequenced in a study of blood T cell repertoires in COVID-19. Profiling relied on immunoSEQ multiplex PCR, and the TCRdb table lists in-frame clones only, not all of them. The table lists about 220,000 clones, about 80% of them singletons. The source material was peripheral blood. Every receptor here comes from a woman aged 60-70 years with acute or convalescent COVID-19.

This clone is a singleton in its sample. The chain couples TRBV5-1 to TRBJ2-5; D might be TRBD2 (6 bases). CDR3 length: 14 residues. CDR1 and CDR2 (germline): SGHRS, YFSETQ. The V end was cut by 4 bases, the J end by 5 bases, with 15 bases between. CDR3: CASSPTSGDETQYF. The CDR3 bases are TGCGCCAGCAGCCCAACCTCGGGGGATGAGACCCAGTACTTC.

The CDR3 protein is CASSVAGENYEQYF. In DNA, the CDR3 is TGTGCCAGCAGCGTAGCCGGGGAGAACTACGAGCAGTACTTC. The V call is TRBV9, the J call TRBJ2-7, with D tentatively TRBD2 (5 bases). The CDR3 spans 14 residues. Trimming removed 0 bases at V and 3 bases at J, with 10 bases between. Germline assignment: CDR1 SGDLS and CDR2 YYNGEE.

This chain joins TRBV19 and TRBJ1-2, with D hard to call. The germline V gene encodes CDR1 LNHDA and CDR2 SQIVND (reference sequence). The CDR3 sequence is 13 residues long. Trimming pared 7 bases from V and 3 bases from J, leaving 12 bases between. The CDR3 coding sequence is TGTGCCAGTACCTTCGGAGAGTACTATGGCTACACCTTC. Translation: CASTFGEYYGYTF.

Worth noting for this clone: One end of the junction varies from germline; a read error may be responsible. In DNA, the CDR3 is TGTGCCAGCAGTTCCTCGACTAGCGGGGGGAAGTCGTCCACCGGGGAGCCGTTTTTT. It encodes CASSSSTSGGKSSTGEPFF. The V and J genes are TRBV27 and TRBJ2-2; TRBD2 agrees at 13 bases. This CDR3 is 19 amino acids long. Per the germline V gene, CDR1 is MNHEY and CDR2 is SMNVEV (reference sequence).

The CDR3 protein is CASSYPGTEQFF. CDR3 sequence (DNA): TGTGCCAGCAGCTATCCCGGGACAGAGCAGTTCTTC. This rearrangement joins TRBV12-3 or TRBV12-4 to TRBJ2-1; D is possibly TRBD1 (6 bases). This CDR3 spans 12 amino acids. Trimming left V 6 bases short and J 10 bases short, with 13 bases between.

The chain carries TRBV24-1 and TRBJ2-5; 11 positions match TRBD2. CDR1 KGHDR and CDR2 SFDVKD come from the germline V gene. The length of the CDR3 is 15 residues. V lost 4 bases to trimming and J lost 4 bases; unmatched junction nucleotides: 4. This chain's CDR3 is CATSEGGTSGETQYF. The CDR3, as DNA: TGTGCCACCAGTGAGGGAGGGACTAGCGGAGAGACCCAGTACTTC.

The chain combines TRBV7-9 with TRBJ1-6, with D hard to call. Germline V gives CDR1 SEHNR, CDR2 FQNEAQ (reference sequence). The CDR3 contains 12 residues. The V end was cut by 5 bases, the J end by 8 bases, with 7 bases between. The CDR3 protein is CASSHGDSPLHF. The CDR3 DNA reads as TGTGCCAGCAGCCACGGGGATTCACCCCTCCACTTT.

This clone was observed once. The J gene is TRBJ2-3, the V gene TRBV2, with 10 bases aligning to TRBD1. The CDR3 totals 15 residues. Germline V gene sequence: CDR1 SNHLY, CDR2 FYNNEI. Germline trimming cut 6 bases from V and 2 bases from J; bases unmatched to any gene: 5. In DNA, the CDR3 is TGTGCCAGCAGCGGGGACAGGGGTTTCACAGATACGCAGTATTTT. It translates to CASSGDRGFTDTQYF. Together with reference TRBV2 and TRBJ2-3, the CDR3 gives the full variable domain: EPEVTQTPSHQVTQMGQEVILRCVPISNHLYFYWYRQILGQKVEFLVSFYNNEISEKSEIFDDQFSVERPDGSNFTLKIRSTKLEDSAMYFCASSGDRGFTDTQYFGPGTRLTVL.

This clone has just a few counts. This sequence joins TRBV9 and TRBJ1-2, with D unclear. The CDR3 is 13 amino acids. Germline V CDR1 and CDR2: SGDLS, YYNGEE. The V end was cut by 4 bases, the J end by 4 bases, with 11 bases between. The CDR3 region is CASSSIGSYGYTF. In DNA, the CDR3 is TGTGCCAGCAGCTCCATTGGTAGCTATGGCTACACCTTC.